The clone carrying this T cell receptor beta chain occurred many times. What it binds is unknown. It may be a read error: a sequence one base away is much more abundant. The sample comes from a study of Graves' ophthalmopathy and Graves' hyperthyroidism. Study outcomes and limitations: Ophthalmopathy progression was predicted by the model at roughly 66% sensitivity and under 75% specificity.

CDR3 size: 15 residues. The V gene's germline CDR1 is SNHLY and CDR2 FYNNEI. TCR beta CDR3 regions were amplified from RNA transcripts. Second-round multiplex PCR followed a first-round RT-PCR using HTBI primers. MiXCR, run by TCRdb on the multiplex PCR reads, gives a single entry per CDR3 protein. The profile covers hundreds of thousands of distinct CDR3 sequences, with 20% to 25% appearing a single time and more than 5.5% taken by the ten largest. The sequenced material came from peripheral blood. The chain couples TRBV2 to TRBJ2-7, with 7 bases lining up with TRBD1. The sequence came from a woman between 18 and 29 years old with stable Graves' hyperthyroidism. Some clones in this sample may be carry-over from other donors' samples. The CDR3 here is CTSTTGLILTYEQYF. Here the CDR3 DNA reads TGTACCAGCACGACAGGGCTAATTCTTACCTACGAGCAGTACTTC.